What follows are 10 T cell receptor beta chains derived from one specimen sequenced in a study of T cells after yellow fever vaccination. One entry per CDR3 protein, called by TCRdb with MiXCR from the 5' RACE reads. The sample includes under 700,000 distinct CDR3 sequences, about a sixth seen only once; the top ten take around 16%. The starting material was PBMCs, obtained more than 4 days after the first yellow fever vaccination. These receptors all come from a man aged 18 to 30 who received the YFV17D yellow fever vaccine.

This clonotype was detected a few times. The chain joins TRBV18 to TRBJ1-3, with no clear D. The V gene lost 2 bases and the J gene lost 7 bases, with 15 bases spanning the gap. This CDR3 has 15 amino acids. The germline V gene encodes CDR1 KGHSH and CDR2 LQKENI. Here the CDR3 reads CASSPSQQLGNTIYF. Written as DNA, the CDR3 is TGTGCCAGCTCACCAAGTCAACAGCTTGGTAACACCATATATTTT.

This clonotype was counted at least ten times. J is TRBJ1-1 and V is TRBV7-9; D perhaps matches TRBD1 (6 bases). Deletions cut 6 bases from V and 0 bases from J, with 14 bases between. This CDR3 has 15 residues. CDR1 SEHNR and CDR2 FQNEAQ come from the germline V gene (reference sequence). CDR3 sequence reads: CASRGGRQLNTEAFF. CDR3 DNA sequence: TGTGCCAGCAGGGGGGGGCGGCAGTTGAACACTGAAGCTTTCTTT. Supplemented by reference TRBV7-9 and TRBJ1-1, the full variable domain reads DTGVSQNPRHKITKRGQNVTFRCDPISEHNRLYWYRQTLGQGPEFLTYFQNEAQLEKSRLLSDRFSAERPKGSFSTLEIQRTEQGDSAMYLCASRGGRQLNTEAFFGQGTRLTVV.

J is TRBJ2-7 and V is TRBV6-1, with unresolved D. Germline CDR1 and CDR2: MNHNS and SASEGT. The CDR3 totals 14 residues. V was pared by 4 bases and J by 0 bases, with 10 bases between. In nucleotides, the CDR3 is TGTGCCAGCAGTGGATGGCAAAACTCCTACGAGCAGTACTTC. This gives the protein CASSGWQNSYEQYF.

The V gene is TRBV7-3, the J gene TRBJ2-2; D is possibly TRBD2 (5 bases). CDR1 SGHTA and CDR2 FQGTGA come from the germline V gene. The ends were cut back, 2 bases at V and 1 base at J, with 8 bases in the middle. The CDR3 contains 15 residues. The chain's CDR3 is CASSLPGVNTGELFF. The CDR3 DNA is TGTGCCAGCAGCTTACCCGGGGTGAACACCGGGGAGCTGTTTTTT.

This clonotype has only a few counts. The chain recombines TRBV6-1 with TRBJ2-7, with D perhaps TRBD1 (6 bases). The germline V gene encodes CDR1 MNHNS and CDR2 SASEGT. This CDR3 has 14 amino acids. V was clipped by 5 bases and J by 1 base, with 12 bases between them. CDR3 sequence: CASSLSGTSYEQYF. CDR3 sequence (DNA): TGTGCCAGCAGTCTCTCCGGGACATCCTACGAGCAGTACTTC.

This clonotype was seen only a few times. The chain carries TRBV5-8 and TRBJ2-5, with 8 bases that match TRBD1. CDR3 length: 15 residues. V lost 4 bases to trimming and J lost 2 bases; unmatched junction nucleotides: 7. Germline V gene lookup returns CDR1 SGHTS and CDR2 YDEGEE. As DNA, the CDR3 is TGTGCCAGCAGCCAATCGGGACAGGCTCAAGAGACCCAGTACTTC. It codes for CASSQSGQAQETQYF.

J is TRBJ2-7 and V is TRBV7-6; 7 positions agree with TRBD1. Per the germline V gene, CDR1 is SGHVS and CDR2 is FNYEAQ. The CDR3 runs to 14 residues. J gave up 2 bases and V 5 bases, and 6 bases lay outside the gene matches. The CDR3 DNA reads TGTGCCAGCAGCCACCCGGGACAGCCCTACGAGCAGTACTTC. Protein: CASSHPGQPYEQYF. Full variable domain (rest looked up from reference TRBV7-6 and TRBJ2-7): GAGVSQSPRYKVTKRGQDVALRCDPISGHVSLYWYRQALGQGPEFLTYFNYEAQQDKSGLPNDRFSAERPEGSISTLTIQRTEQRDSAMYRCASSHPGQPYEQYFGPGTRLTVT.

This clonotype has ten or more counts. The chain carries TRBV20-1 and TRBJ1-6, with 9 bases aligning to TRBD1. Germline trimming cut 1 base from V and 5 bases from J; bases unmatched to any gene: 3. Germline loops: CDR1 DFQATT, CDR2 SNEGSKA (reference sequence). This CDR3 comprises 15 residues. CDR3 in amino acids: CSARAQGADNSPLHF. CDR3 bases: TGCAGTGCTAGAGCACAGGGGGCCGATAATTCACCCCTCCACTTT.

The chain couples TRBV9 to TRBJ2-1; D assignment may be TRBD1 or TRBD2 (5 bases each). Trimming removed 3 bases from V and 4 bases from J, with 20 bases in between. The CDR3 covers 17 residues. Germline CDR1 reads SGDLS; CDR2 reads YYNGEE. The DNA of the CDR3 is TGTGCCAGCAGCGCCAGATCTGGGGGTATAGTTTACAATGAGCAGTTCTTC. It is translated as CASSARSGGIVYNEQFF.

The chain recombines TRBV4-2 with TRBJ1-1; D gene uncertain. This CDR3 is 15 amino acids long. The germline V gene encodes CDR1 LGHNA and CDR2 YNFKEQ. Trimming removed 1 base from V and 1 base from J, with 10 bases in between. This CDR3 is CASSQVVGSNTEAFF. CDR3 coding DNA: TGTGCCAGCAGCCAAGTAGTGGGGTCGAACACTGAAGCTTTCTTT.